This T cell receptor (beta chain) was captured by sequencing in a study of blood T cells in healthy people across ages. In the study overall: Template switching caught about one barcoded beta molecule for each two T cells.

Germline values: CDR1 LGHNT, CDR2 FRNRAP. The CDR3 sequence is 14 residues long. The V segment lost 1 base and the J segment 7 bases; nucleotides outside the gene matches: 1. A J-beta primer mix and a sample-barcoded 5' primer were used in a second PCR of about 7 to 12 cycles. TCRdb independently ran MiXCR on the 5' RACE reads; one entry per CDR3 protein. The sample yields approximately 800,000 distinct CDR3 sequences, about 47% seen once. This clonotype was recorded a few times. Peripheral blood was drawn, approximately 9.5 milliliters per donor. This TCR derives from a man at least 80 years old in good health. The chain employs TRBV12-5 and TRBJ1-4; 9 bases agree with TRBD1. Sequencing input: blood. Here the CDR3 reads CASGLGQGGEKLFF. Written as DNA, the CDR3 is TGTGCTAGTGGTTTGGGACAGGGGGGTGAAAAACTGTTTTTT.